The 21 T cell receptor beta chains given below trace back to one sample, sequenced in a study of cytomegalovirus exposure and HLA in healthy donors listed by TCRdb under 2017. Library preparation was by the immunoSEQ multiplex PCR assay. A mixture of 60 forward primers for TCR Vbeta segments and 13 reverse primers for TCR Jbeta segments was used in the multiplex PCR. TCRdb provides this immuneACCESS table in a form limited to in-frame rearrangements. Some clones are lacking; in checked studies, under half of them reflect an unresolved V gene, and why the rest are absent is not known. This sample comprises tens of thousands of clones, about nine tenths of them detected only once. The top ten hold roughly 8% of the sample. Sequenced input: PBMCs. The origin of the receptors is a woman aged 40 to 49 in good health and CMV-seropositive.

The V gene is TRBV19, the J gene TRBJ1-6; 8 bases map to TRBD1. J lost 5 bases, V lost 7 bases, and 4 bases had no gene match. This CDR3 has 14 amino acids. Germline V CDR1 and CDR2: LNHDA, SQIVND (reference sequence). The CDR3 DNA reads TGTGCCAGTAAGGGGACAGGAGATAATTCACCCCTCCACTTT. Translated: CASKGTGDNSPLHF.

This sequence joins TRBV5-4 and TRBJ1-2; possibly TRBD1 for D (5 bases). Germline CDR1 reads SGHNT; CDR2 reads YYREEE (reference sequence). This CDR3 spans 15 amino acids. V was clipped by 3 bases and J by 7 bases, with 19 bases between them. The CDR3 sequence is CASSWGPGRGRGYTF. CDR3 DNA: TGTGCCAGCAGCTGGGGCCCGGGGAGGGGACGTGGCTACACCTTC.

J is TRBJ2-2 and V is TRBV19; the match to TRBD1 covers 8 bases. Germline V gives CDR1 LNHDA, CDR2 SQIVND (reference sequence). The length of the CDR3 is 16 residues. J lost 5 bases, V lost 4 bases, and 9 bases had no gene match. The CDR3 protein is CASSKNQGAGTGELFF. CDR3 sequence (DNA): TGTGCCAGTAGTAAGAATCAGGGGGCGGGGACCGGGGAGCTGTTTTTT.

The rearrangement uses TRBV5-6 and TRBJ1-4, with D hard to call. Germline V lookup: CDR1 SGHDT, CDR2 YYEEEE. The CDR3 extends over 14 amino acids. The V gene lost 4 bases and the J gene lost 0 bases, with 7 bases spanning the gap. The CDR3 bases are TGTGCCAGCAGCCCAGATGCAACTAATGAAAAACTGTTTTTT. Its protein is CASSPDATNEKLFF.

This clone has just a few counts. The chain recombines TRBV10-3 with TRBJ2-7; 7 nucleotides match TRBD1. V dropped 6 bases and J dropped 1; count of bases not matched to a gene: 6. CDR1 is ENHRY and CDR2 is SYGVKD in the germline V gene. CDR3 length equals 14 residues. The CDR3 reads CAISGTAGSYEQYF. The CDR3 coding sequence is TGTGCCATCAGCGGGACAGCAGGATCCTACGAGCAGTACTTC.

The V gene is TRBV29-1, the J gene TRBJ2-3, with TRBD1 matching over 8 bases. The germline gives CDR1 SQVTM, CDR2 ANQGSEA. J was trimmed by 4 bases and V by 4 bases; bases with no gene match: 10. The CDR3 loop spans 15 amino acids. The CDR3 sequence: CSVGLGQGLPDTQYF. In nucleotides, the CDR3 is TGCAGCGTTGGGCTTGGACAGGGTTTACCAGATACGCAGTATTTT.

The CDR3 sequence: CASSAGGTGDNEQFF. DNA for the CDR3: TGTGCCAGCAGCGCAGGCGGGACAGGGGACAATGAGCAGTTCTTC. The chain recombines TRBV11-1 with TRBJ2-1; 10 bases fit TRBD1. The CDR3 is 15 residues long. V gave up 5 bases and J gave up 5 bases; unmatched junction bases: 6. CDR1 and CDR2 (germline): SGHAT, FQDESV (reference sequence).

In its sample, this clone was seen a few times. The J gene is TRBJ1-2, the V gene TRBV5-4, with TRBD1 as a possible D gene (6 bases). The germline gives CDR1 SGHNT, CDR2 YYREEE (reference sequence). CDR3 length: 16 residues. Trimming took off 4 bases at V and 6 bases at J, with 22 bases between the two ends. The CDR3 reads CASSLVDSPGAHGYTF. The CDR3, as DNA: TGTGCCAGCAGCCTGGTCGATAGCCCAGGGGCTCATGGCTACACCTTC.

The rearrangement joins TRBV10-1 to TRBJ2-2, with TRBD2 matching over 10 bases. This CDR3 is built from 14 residues. The V and J ends lost 6 bases and 7 bases, in that order; junction bases with no gene match: 5. CDR1 WNHNN and CDR2 SYGVQD come from the germline V gene (reference sequence). CDR3 in DNA: TGCGCCAGCAGCGCTAGCGGGGGTGTCGGGGAGCTGTTTTTT. Protein: CASSASGGVGELFF.

CDR3 sequence: CARNAQKTSPLHF. CDR3 DNA sequence: TGTGCCAGAAATGCACAAAAAACGTCACCCCTCCACTTT. The chain couples TRBV2 to TRBJ1-6; D not certain. CDR1 is SNHLY and CDR2 is FYNNEI in the germline V gene. The V end lost 9 bases, the J end lost 10 bases, and 16 bases lay between the germline ends. The CDR3 sequence is 13 residues long.

The rearrangement uses TRBV9 and TRBJ2-3; 8 bases fit TRBD2. The germline V gene encodes CDR1 SGDLS and CDR2 YYNGEE. The CDR3 extends over 16 amino acids. V trimming: 4 bases; J trimming: 5 bases; junction bases outside the gene matches: 12. CDR3 amino acids: CASSYNTGGPLDTQYF. CDR3 sequence (DNA): TGTGCCAGCAGCTATAATACGGGAGGGCCGTTAGATACGCAGTATTTT.

V and J are TRBV4-1 and TRBJ2-7, with 10 nucleotides matching TRBD2. CDR3 length equals 18 residues. With 2 bases clipped from V and 2 bases from J, the junction kept 12 bases outside the gene matches. Germline V gene sequence: CDR1 MGHRA, CDR2 YSYEKL. Here the CDR3 DNA reads TGCGCCAGCAGCCAACGGGACACCTCTAGCGGGGGTCCCTACGAGCAGTACTTC. Translating it yields CASSQRDTSSGGPYEQYF.

The chain couples TRBV19 to TRBJ1-2; 7 bases match TRBD1. Germline V gives CDR1 LNHDA, CDR2 SQIVND (reference sequence). With V trimmed by 0 bases and J by 4 bases, 2 bases remained unmatched. The CDR3 has 14 residues. The CDR3 nucleotides are TGTGCCAGTAGTATAGACTGGGACAGCTATGGCTACACCTTC. The encoded protein is CASSIDWDSYGYTF. Drawing the rest from reference TRBV19 and TRBJ1-2, the complete variable domain is DGGITQSPKYLFRKEGQNVTLSCEQNLNHDAMYWYRQDPGQGLRLIYYSQIVNDFQKGDIAEGYSVSREKKESFPLTVTSAQKNPTAFYLCASSIDWDSYGYTFGSGTRLTVV.

The chain carries TRBV10-3 and TRBJ1-1; perhaps TRBD1 as D (6 bases). This CDR3 is 14 amino acids long. Trimming removed 2 bases from V and 2 bases from J, with 9 bases in between. In germline, CDR1 is ENHRY, CDR2 SYGVKD. CDR3 bases: TGTGCCATCAGTGAGGTAGGGGGAAACACTGAAGCTTTCTTT. It encodes CAISEVGGNTEAFF.

The rearrangement uses TRBV7-8 and TRBJ1-1; D gene ambiguous. Looked up from germline, CDR1 is SGHVS and CDR2 is FQNEAQ. This CDR3 spans 13 amino acids. Trimming took off 5 bases at V and 10 bases at J, with 17 bases between the two ends. The CDR3 sequence is CASSRTDSPLAFF. CDR3 in DNA: TGTGCCAGCAGCCGGACTGATTCCCCGCTAGCTTTCTTT.

The chain recombines TRBV30 with TRBJ2-5, with D hard to call. Germline CDR1 GTSNPN, CDR2 SVGIG (reference sequence). The V end lost 2 bases, the J end lost 13 bases, and 8 bases lay between the germline ends. The CDR3 totals 9 residues. CDR3 loop: CAWSPRPYF. The CDR3, as DNA: TGTGCCTGGAGTCCTCGTCCGTACTTC.

This clone was seen a handful of times. The rearrangement uses TRBV14 and TRBJ2-6; tentatively, D is TRBD2 (6 bases). CDR1 SGHDN and CDR2 FVKESK come from the germline V gene. The CDR3 consists of 15 residues. V shed 6 bases and J shed 5 bases, with 14 bases lying between them. The CDR3 region has the DNA TGTGCCAGCAGTTTGTCGGGAGCGAGGGCCAACGTCCTGACTTTC. Translating it yields CASSLSGARANVLTF.

About this clone itself: The sample holds other DNA sequences that translate to the same CDR3. The chain combines TRBV7-9 with TRBJ1-1, with D perhaps matching TRBD1 (6 bases). The CDR3 length is 13 residues. The V end was cut by 5 bases, the J end by 0 bases, with 7 bases between. Germline CDR1 and CDR2: SEHNR and FQNEAQ (reference sequence). CDR3 in DNA: TGTGCCAGCAGCGGACAGTTGAACACTGAAGCTTTCTTT. This translates into CASSGQLNTEAFF.

This sequence joins TRBV19 and TRBJ2-7; D gene uncertain. Germline V gene sequence: CDR1 LNHDA, CDR2 SQIVND (reference sequence). The CDR3 sequence is 11 residues long. Trimming pared 2 bases from V and 5 bases from J, leaving 4 bases between. The CDR3 DNA reads as TGTGCCAGTAGTATATACAACGAGCAGTACTTC. Translated: CASSIYNEQYF.

J is TRBJ2-2 and V is TRBV7-9; 15 nucleotides match TRBD2. Germline CDR1 and CDR2: SEHNR and FQNEAQ (reference sequence). V was pared by 7 bases and J by 1 base, with 4 bases of the junction left unmatched. This CDR3 has 17 residues. CDR3 residues: CASNPGLAGGNTGELFF. DNA for the CDR3: TGTGCCAGCAACCCGGGACTAGCGGGAGGGAACACCGGGGAGCTGTTTTTT.

This clone was seen only once. The genes are TRBV7-8 and TRBJ2-1; 9 bases fit TRBD1. The V gene end was trimmed by 4 bases and the J gene end by 6 bases; junction bases not matched to a gene: 7. In germline, CDR1 is SGHVS, CDR2 FQNEAQ. This CDR3 comprises 15 residues. The CDR3 coding sequence is TGTGCCAGCAGCTGGGGACAGGGTGAGGTCAATGAGCAGTTCTTC. Amino acid sequence: CASSWGQGEVNEQFF.